What follows describes a single TCR beta chain. Its cognate antigen has yet to be identified. There are no base qualities to consult, and no much larger clone falls within one base. RNA was extracted using the RNeasy kit, and roughly 0.45 to 1 microgram was reverse transcribed with random hexamers. The immunoSEQ multiplex PCR assay, covering 54 Vbeta and 13 Jbeta segments, was used to amplify TCR beta CDR3 regions. To correct PCR amplification bias, a synthetic template baseline was used for both primer optimization and computational correction. In the authors' own workflow: Reads were annotated to V, D and J genes per IMGT and analyzed with immunoSEQ Analyzer, keeping only productive sequences. Clonality was calculated as one minus the Shannon entropy normalized by log2 of the number of productive unique sequences. For each patient and control, public and private clones were evaluated among the 100 most prevalent clones. Clones were defined as Susac-specific if absent from the healthy and MS cohorts, from under 1,200 published viral clones and from other ImmuneACCESS disease sequences. TCRdb trimmed the raw reads at Q25, called clones with MiXCR and kept productive beta chains. Duplicate CDR3 protein sequences are folded into a single record with the most common DNA and genes. The V and J calls here are based on TCRdb, not the publication. The sample has approximately 200,000 distinct CDR3 sequences on record, roughly 95% of them singletons. The top ten clones comprise approximately 0.09% of the sample.

From the cysteine through the phenylalanine, the CDR3 covers 14 amino acids. Of all the DNA, just the CDR3 is kept, 42 bases in frame from base 1. CDR1 is given as SEHNR and CDR2 as FQNEAQ, both from the germline V gene (reference sequence). Cut back by 5 bases and 0 bases, the V and J ends lie 11 bases apart. This specimen belongs to a study of CD8 T cells in Susac syndrome (dated by TCRdb to the late 2010s). The study in broad terms: The study used repertoire sequencing to test whether antigen drove CD8+ T cell activation and differentiation in Susac syndrome. Study-level results and caveats: The study acknowledged that relatively few individuals were included in the TCR sequencing and HLA analysis.

Peripheral blood CD8+ and CD4+ T cells from healthy donors, Susac syndrome patients and multiple sclerosis patients were profiled by high-throughput TCR beta sequencing. Treatment-naive patients with stable or active relapsing-remitting disease fulfilling revised McDonald criteria were used as multiple sclerosis controls. Bulk CD8+ and CD4+ T cells were purified magnetically by negative isolation, whereas CD8+ TEMRA cells were enriched by FACS. Blood was collected in EDTA tubes and processed within 24 hours, with PBMCs isolated through density gradient centrifugation. PBMCs destined for TCR sequencing were cryopreserved in liquid nitrogen and later thawed in a 37 °C water bath. The sorted or isolated CD4+, CD8+ and CD8+ TEMRA cells had a purity of 90% or higher.

The sequence derives from a human donor with multiple sclerosis. The chain links TRBV7-9 with TRBJ2-7; the D gene is not confidently resolved. Sequenced: CD4+ T cells from PBMCs. This receptor has the CDR3 CASSPQWYSYEQYF. The sequenced DNA is TGTGCCAGCAGCCCCCAGTGGTACTCCTACGAGCAGTACTTC.